Below, 18 T cell receptor beta chains from the same sample are listed, as sequenced in a study of blood T cells in healthy people across ages. Alongside a J-beta primer mix, a sample-barcoded 5' primer served in a second PCR lasting about 7 to 11 cycles. MiXCR, applied by TCRdb to the 5' RACE reads, yields one record per CDR3 protein. The sample carries 650,000 to 700,000 distinct CDR3 sequences, roughly 32% recorded once. Sample: blood. Receptor source: an elderly woman in good health.

This clonotype was seen only once. This may be a read error, as it is one base from a much larger clone. The chain is built from TRBV29-1 and TRBJ2-7, with D possibly matching TRBD2 (5 bases). There are 14 residues in the CDR3. Germline CDR1 SQVTM, CDR2 ANQGSEA. V gave up 1 base and J gave up 3 bases, with 13 bases separating them. The CDR3 is CSVEGSDCNYEQYF. CDR3 nucleotides: TGCAGCGTTGAAGGTTCGGACTGTAACTACGAGCAGTACTTC.

The rearrangement uses TRBV5-1 and TRBJ2-7; no definite D call. The V end lost 3 bases, the J end lost 4 bases, and 14 bases lay between the germline ends. Germline-derived CDR1 and CDR2 are SGHRS and YFSETQ. The CDR3 runs 14 residues. The CDR3 DNA reads TGCGCCAGCAGCTCCGACCGTCCATCATACGAGCAGTACTTC. This codes for CASSSDRPSYEQYF.

The chain has TRBV6-1 and TRBJ2-2; D may be TRBD1 or TRBD2 (6 bases each). Trimming left V 5 bases short and J 1 base short, with 17 bases between. CDR1 and CDR2 from the germline V gene are MNHNS and SASEGT. The CDR3 totals 17 residues. CDR3: CASSPLGGGLNTGELFF. As DNA, the CDR3 is TGTGCCAGCAGTCCCTTAGGTGGGGGGCTGAACACCGGGGAGCTGTTTTTT.

This clonotype was detected ten times or more. The chain uses TRBV29-1 and TRBJ1-2, with D perhaps TRBD1 (5 bases). Germline CDR1 reads SQVTM; CDR2 reads ANQGSEA. CDR3 length: 16 residues. The ends were cut back, 0 bases at V and 2 bases at J, with 16 bases in the middle. The CDR3 loop is CSVEDRPRAGNYGYTF. The CDR3 DNA sequence: TGCAGCGTTGAAGATCGCCCCAGGGCGGGGAACTATGGCTACACCTTC.

This clonotype was picked up many times. The gene calls are TRBV2 and TRBJ2-7, with 8 bases aligning to TRBD2. The CDR3 sequence is 15 residues long. The germline V gene has CDR1 SNHLY and CDR2 FYNNEI. Trimming cost V 7 bases and J 3 bases; bases outside gene matches: 11. The CDR3 spells CASTPTAGTSYEQYF. In DNA, the CDR3 is TGTGCCAGCACCCCCACCGCCGGGACTAGCTACGAGCAGTACTTC.

Ten or more counts support this clonotype. This sequence joins TRBV7-2 and TRBJ2-1; D is possibly TRBD1 or TRBD2 (5 bases each). Germline V gene data show CDR1 as SGHTA and CDR2 as FQGNSA. V lost 1 base to trimming and J lost 6 bases, with 16 bases between them. This CDR3 has 16 amino acids. The CDR3 loop reads CASSLGATPGLNEQFF. The CDR3, as DNA: TGTGCCAGCAGCTTAGGGGCCACGCCGGGGCTCAATGAGCAGTTCTTC.

On this clonotype: A much larger clone is a single base away; this may be a read error. The chain carries TRBV28 and TRBJ2-5; D possibly matches TRBD1 or TRBD2 (6 bases each). The CDR3 runs 16 residues. Per germline, CDR1 MDHEN and CDR2 SYDVKM. The V gene lost 1 base and the J gene lost 4 bases, with 16 bases spanning the gap. CDR3 in amino acids: CASSLSTGPGGETQYF. CDR3 bases: TGTGCCAGCAGTTTATCGACAGGCCCCGGGGGAGAGACCCAGTACTTC.

Many counts were recorded for this clonotype. CDR3 in amino acids: CASSLSASGGNFPYEQYF. DNA of the CDR3: TGCGCCAGCAGCTTGTCCGCTAGCGGGGGGAACTTCCCCTACGAGCAGTACTTC. The chain couples TRBV5-1 to TRBJ2-7; 11 nucleotides line up with TRBD2. Germline loops: CDR1 SGHRS, CDR2 YFSETQ. The CDR3 totals 18 residues. J lost 2 bases, V lost 1 base, and 11 bases had no gene match.

The V and J genes are TRBV5-1 and TRBJ2-7, with TRBD1 matching 10 bases. Germline lookup yields CDR1 SGHRS and CDR2 YFSETQ. This CDR3 contains 15 residues. Trimming removed 3 bases from V and 6 bases from J; junction bases left unmatched: 9. This chain's CDR3 is CASSSRTGQGSEQYF. CDR3 in DNA: TGCGCCAGCAGCTCCAGAACGGGACAGGGGAGCGAGCAGTACTTC.

This clonotype was counted many times. This rearrangement joins TRBV9 to TRBJ1-2; a weak D match, TRBD1 (5 bases). The CDR3 contains 16 residues. V dropped 0 bases and J dropped 2 bases, with 14 bases sitting between them. Germline V CDR1 and CDR2: SGDLS, YYNGEE. The CDR3 sequence is CASSVEAGRTNYGYTF. DNA of the CDR3: TGTGCCAGCAGCGTAGAGGCAGGGAGGACCAACTATGGCTACACCTTC.

This clonotype was seen a handful of times. This chain uses TRBV21-1 with TRBJ2-2. TRBV21-1 is marked as a pseudogene. There are 8 residues in the CDR3. The CDR3: CSPGELFF. The DNA for the CDR3 is TGTAGTCCCGGGGAGCTGTTTTTT.

A word on this clonotype: A much larger clone lies one base from this, so it may be a read error. V is TRBV6-5 and J is TRBJ1-1, with D uncertain. CDR1 and CDR2 (germline): MNHEY, SVGAGI. V was pared by 2 bases and J by 1 base, with 11 bases between. The CDR3 has 15 residues. The CDR3 is CASSYEKGRNTEAFF. CDR3 sequence (DNA): TGTGCCAGCAGTTACGAAAAGGGCCGGAACACTGAAGCTTTCTTT.

This clonotype has at least ten counts. This may arise from a read error, as a much more abundant clone is one base away. Here the CDR3 DNA reads TGTGCCAGCAGTCGACCGTCGACAGGGATTGGCTATGGCTACACCTTC. Amino acids: CASSRPSTGIGYGYTF. The chain recombines TRBV6-6 with TRBJ1-2, with TRBD1 matching over 7 bases. Germline assignment: CDR1 MNHNY and CDR2 SVGAGI (reference sequence). The CDR3 totals 16 residues. V shed 5 bases, J shed 4 bases, and the junction held 13 bases outside the gene matches.

This clonotype has ten or more counts. CDR3 sequence: CSVSLTSGGLYF. The DNA for the CDR3 is TGCAGTGTTTCTTTGACTAGCGGGGGGCTGTACTTC. The V gene is TRBV20-1, the J gene TRBJ2-4; 13 bases align to TRBD2. CDR1 and CDR2 (germline): DFQATT, SNEGSKA (reference sequence). This CDR3 spans 12 amino acids. Losses at the gene ends were 7 bases for V and 15 bases for J; bases not matched to a gene: 9.

This clonotype was counted a single time. The V and J genes are TRBV3-1 and TRBJ2-5, with TRBD1 matching over 7 bases. Near its end, the DNA agrees better with TRBJ2-7, so the J call may be wrong. This CDR3 has 16 residues. CDR1 is LGHDT, CDR2 YNNKEL, per germline (reference sequence). In DNA form, the CDR3 reads TGTGCCAGCAGCTTGGAAGGGGGCGGAAGGTATTACGAGCAGTACTTC. Encoded protein: CASSLEGGGRYYEQYF.

As regards this clonotype: One base away lies a much larger clone, so this may be a sequencing read error. The chain recombines TRBV5-1 with TRBJ2-3; 9 bases align to TRBD2. The germline V gene encodes CDR1 SGHRS and CDR2 YFSETQ. Trimming at V came to 1 base and at J to 2 bases, leaving 5 bases not matched to a gene. The CDR3 contains 16 residues. CDR3 nucleotides: TGCGCCAGCAGCTTGAATAGCGGGGGAGCCACAGATACGCAGTATTTT. Its protein is CASSLNSGGATDTQYF.

This clonotype was found many times. This chain joins TRBV29-1 and TRBJ1-2; 8 bases align to TRBD1. Germline CDR1 and CDR2: SQVTM and ANQGSEA. The CDR3 is made up of 13 amino acids. V lost 6 bases to trimming and J lost 5 bases; unmatched junction nucleotides: 8. CDR3 DNA: TGCAGCGTAGGACAGGGCTCATCTTATGGCTACACCTTC. Translating it yields CSVGQGSSYGYTF.

The rearrangement joins TRBV12-3 or TRBV12-4 to TRBJ2-4, with D possibly matching TRBD1 (5 bases). V was shortened by 2 bases and J by 13 bases, with 15 bases between the two germline ends. There are 13 residues in the CDR3. CDR3 loop: CASSLSGNNEQYF. The CDR3 region has the DNA TGTGCCAGCAGTTTATCAGGGAACAATGAGCAGTACTTC.